These 16 T cell receptor beta chains were sequenced from one sample in a study of T cell clones after liver transplantation. Profiled with immunoSEQ multiplex PCR; TCRdb holds only in-frame clones, not every one. The sample holds tens of thousands of clones, 80% to 95% seen once. Sample: CD4+ T cells from blood, taken about 27 months after liver transplant. These receptor sequences come from a human patient who received a liver transplant. Some of these T cells may belong to the graft donor.

The V call is TRBV28, the J call TRBJ1-2, with D perhaps matching TRBD1 (5 bases). Germline loops: CDR1 MDHEN, CDR2 SYDVKM. V lost 6 bases and J 7 bases, leaving 18 bases between the germline ends. The CDR3 is 14 residues long. The CDR3: CASRATQGLGGYTF. The CDR3 DNA reads TGTGCCAGCAGGGCGACCCAGGGTTTGGGTGGCTACACCTTC.

V gene TRBV5-1 combines with J gene TRBJ2-2; TRBD2 matches 14 bases. Trimming at V came to 4 bases and at J to 4 bases, leaving 3 bases not matched to a gene. The CDR3 covers 16 residues. CDR1 and CDR2 (germline): SGHRS, YFSETQ. CDR3 sequence reads: CASSLGLAGGTGELFF. For the CDR3, the DNA is TGCGCCAGCAGCCTCGGACTAGCGGGAGGCACCGGGGAGCTGTTTTTT.

This clone was detected only once. CDR3 sequence reads: CASSPLAGDTQYF. For the CDR3, the DNA is TGTGCCAGCAGCCCCCTAGCTGGCGATACGCAGTATTTT. The rearrangement uses TRBV5-4 and TRBJ2-3, with D perhaps TRBD2 (5 bases). Germline values: CDR1 SGHNT, CDR2 YYREEE (reference sequence). The CDR3 is 13 residues long. V dropped 4 bases and J dropped 6 bases, with 12 bases sitting between them.

The chain is built from TRBV5-1 and TRBJ2-7; 13 bases line up with TRBD2. The CDR3 contains 14 residues. Trimming cost V 4 bases and J 6 bases; bases outside gene matches: 4. Germline values: CDR1 SGHRS, CDR2 YFSETQ. For the CDR3, the DNA is TGCGCCAGCAGCCAGGGACTAGCGGGAAGCGAGCAGTACTTC. This gives the protein CASSQGLAGSEQYF.

This CDR3 is CASSFESGLSSEAFF. The DNA for the CDR3 is TGTGCCAGCAGCTTCGAGTCGGGTTTGAGCTCTGAAGCTTTCTTT. This chain links TRBV7-9 with TRBJ1-1, with D unclear. V lost 3 bases and J lost 6, with 17 bases in between. The CDR3 has 15 amino acids. The germline gives CDR1 SEHNR, CDR2 FQNEAQ (reference sequence).

This clone was seen just once. The chain couples TRBV10-3 to TRBJ2-7; perhaps TRBD2 as D (6 bases). Looked up from germline, CDR1 is ENHRY and CDR2 is SYGVKD. The CDR3 length is 16 residues. Trimming cost V 2 bases and J 3 bases, with 17 bases left between them. The CDR3 reads CAISEEPGTHNYEQYF. CDR3 DNA: TGTGCCATCAGTGAGGAACCGGGGACTCATAACTACGAGCAGTACTTC.

This clone was recorded only once. The chain recombines TRBV5-4 with TRBJ2-3, with a possible D match to TRBD2 (6 bases). Trimming removed 5 bases from V and 6 bases from J, with 13 bases in between. Germline CDR1 is SGHNT and CDR2 is YYREEE (reference sequence). The CDR3 totals 13 residues. The CDR3 spells CASSPARGDTQYF. Here the CDR3 DNA reads TGTGCCAGCAGTCCCGCCCGGGGGGATACGCAGTATTTT. Supplemented by reference TRBV5-4 and TRBJ2-3, the full variable domain reads ETGVTQSPTHLIKTRGQQVTLRCSSQSGHNTVSWYQQALGQGPQFIFQYYREEENGRGNFPPRFSGLQFPNYSSELNVNALELDDSALYLCASSPARGDTQYFGPGTRLTVL.

A few counts support this clone. The chain is built from TRBV5-8 and TRBJ1-2, with a possible D match to TRBD1 (6 bases). The V end lost 6 bases, the J end lost 2 bases, and 20 bases lay between the germline ends. Per germline, CDR1 SGHTS and CDR2 YDEGEE. This CDR3 has 16 amino acids. Here the CDR3 DNA reads TGTGCCAGCACCCGAGAAGCGGGACACAAAAACTATGGCTACACCTTC. Its translation is CASTREAGHKNYGYTF.

The rearrangement joins TRBV28 to TRBJ2-1, with TRBD2 identical over 7 bases. Trimming took 3 bases from V and 0 from J; bases not matched to a gene: 2. This CDR3 has 15 amino acids. Germline CDR1 reads MDHEN; CDR2 reads SYDVKM. CDR3 loop: CASSFGGSSYNEQFF. CDR3 nucleotides: TGTGCCAGCAGTTTTGGCGGGAGCTCCTACAATGAGCAGTTCTTC.

The V call is TRBV28, the J call TRBJ1-1; no clear D gene. The CDR3 sequence is 17 residues long. Germline V lookup: CDR1 MDHEN, CDR2 SYDVKM. The ends were cut back, 5 bases at V and 2 bases at J, with 21 bases in the middle. The DNA of the CDR3 is TGTGCCAGCAGTCAACCACTGGGGTTGGGGTACAACACTGAAGCTTTCTTT. It codes for CASSQPLGLGYNTEAFF.

The table lists this clone with a count of one. V is TRBV4-1 and J is TRBJ2-7; 13 bases agree with TRBD2. The CDR3 is 18 residues long. With V trimmed by 1 base and J by 0 bases, 6 bases remained unmatched. The V gene's germline CDR1 is MGHRA and CDR2 YSYEKL. The CDR3 nucleotides read TGCGCCAGCAGCCAAGGGCTAGGACTAGCGGGAGCCTCCTACGAGCAGTACTTC. Translation gives CASSQGLGLAGASYEQYF.

This chain connects TRBV6-5 to TRBJ2-5, with D maybe TRBD1 (5 bases). CDR3 length: 14 amino acids. The germline CDR1 and CDR2 sequences are MNHEY and SVGAGI. The V end lost 4 bases, the J end lost 1 base, and 10 bases lay between the germline ends. The CDR3 loop is CASSFGHRQETQYF. CDR3 coding DNA: TGTGCCAGCAGTTTTGGACATCGCCAAGAGACCCAGTACTTC.

The CDR3, as DNA: TGCGCCAGCAGCTCGCCGGGGGTTTATAACACTGAAGCTTTCTTT. Protein sequence: CASSSPGVYNTEAFF. The V call is TRBV5-1, the J call TRBJ1-1; D possibly corresponds to TRBD1 (5 bases). Trimming cost V 3 bases and J 2 bases, with 14 bases left between them. The CDR3 sequence is 15 residues long. Germline CDR1 SGHRS, CDR2 YFSETQ.

The V gene is TRBV6-5, the J gene TRBJ2-5; 7 bases are a match to TRBD1. CDR3 size: 15 residues. CDR1 and CDR2 (germline): MNHEY, SVGAGI. V shed 4 bases and J 2 bases; nucleotides not matched to a gene: 7. The CDR3 reads CASSSYPGQQETQYF. The CDR3 coding sequence is TGTGCCAGCAGTTCCTATCCGGGACAGCAAGAGACCCAGTACTTC.

This chain uses TRBV7-2 with TRBJ1-2; D call uncertain. The V gene's germline CDR1 is SGHTA and CDR2 FQGNSA. CDR3 length: 14 residues. The V gene lost 1 base and the J gene lost 7 bases, with 13 bases spanning the gap. The CDR3 protein is CASSLVSLVRGYTF. The CDR3 DNA sequence: TGTGCCAGCAGCTTAGTCTCCTTGGTTCGTGGCTACACCTTC.

The V gene is TRBV30, the J gene TRBJ2-3, with 11 bases lining up with TRBD2. Per germline, CDR1 GTSNPN and CDR2 SVGIG (reference sequence). The CDR3 loop spans 14 amino acids. Trimming removed 3 bases from V and 1 base from J; junction bases left unmatched: 0. CDR3 sequence (DNA): TGTGCCTGGAGACTAGCGGGAGGCACAGATACGCAGTATTTT. This sequence encodes CAWRLAGGTDTQYF.